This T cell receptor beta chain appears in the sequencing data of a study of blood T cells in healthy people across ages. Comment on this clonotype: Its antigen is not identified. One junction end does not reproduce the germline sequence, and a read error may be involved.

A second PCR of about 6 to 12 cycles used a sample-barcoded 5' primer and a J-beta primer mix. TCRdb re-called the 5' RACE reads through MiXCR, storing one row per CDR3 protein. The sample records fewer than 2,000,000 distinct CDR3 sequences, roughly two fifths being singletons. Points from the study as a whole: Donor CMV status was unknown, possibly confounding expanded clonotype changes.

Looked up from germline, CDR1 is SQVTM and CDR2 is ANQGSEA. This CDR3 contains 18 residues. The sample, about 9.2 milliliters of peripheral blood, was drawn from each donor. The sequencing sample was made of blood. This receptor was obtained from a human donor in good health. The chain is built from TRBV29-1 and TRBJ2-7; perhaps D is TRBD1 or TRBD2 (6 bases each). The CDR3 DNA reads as TGCAGCGTTGAAGATCCCCGGGTCGGAGCCAGGGGAGGATACGAGCAGTACTTT. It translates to CSVEDPRVGARGGYEQYF.